These 18 T cell receptor beta chains originate from one sample sequenced in a study of response to subunit inactivated influenza vaccine. One entry per CDR3 protein, called by TCRdb with MiXCR from the RT-PCR reads. The sample holds around 160,000 distinct CDR3 sequences, around 9.9% seen once. This specimen was non-naive T cells sorted from PBMCs, taken more than 35 days after vaccination. The origin of the receptors is a man between 45 and 60 years old who received an inactivated influenza vaccine.

This clonotype was detected only a few times. This rearrangement joins TRBV6-5 to TRBJ1-4; the D gene is possibly TRBD1 (5 bases). Looked up from germline, CDR1 is MNHEY and CDR2 is SVGAGI. This CDR3 has 16 residues. Trimming left V 6 bases short and J 0 bases short, with 14 bases between. CDR3 amino acids: CASSYGTPATNEKLFF. The CDR3 DNA follows: TGTGCCAGCAGCTACGGGACCCCGGCAACTAATGAAAAACTGTTTTTT.

The chain joins TRBV4-3 to TRBJ2-1; perhaps TRBD2 as D (6 bases). Trimming shortened V by 0 bases and J by 0 bases, and 9 bases separated the two germline ends. This CDR3 is 16 amino acids long. Germline lookup yields CDR1 LGHNA and CDR2 YSLEER. The CDR3: CASSQDPGGSYNEQFF. The CDR3 DNA is TGCGCCAGCAGCCAAGATCCCGGGGGCTCCTACAATGAGCAGTTCTTC.

This clonotype was counted only a few times. This chain connects TRBV5-1 to TRBJ2-1, with D tentatively TRBD1 (7 bases). The CDR3 has 16 amino acids. Germline V CDR1 and CDR2: SGHRS, YFSETQ. V lost 3 bases and J 4 bases, leaving 17 bases between the germline ends. The CDR3 region is CASSSRWRDSYNEQFF. DNA of the CDR3: TGCGCCAGCAGCTCGAGGTGGCGGGACAGTTACAATGAGCAGTTCTTC.

This clonotype was observed at least ten times. V is TRBV10-3 and J is TRBJ2-7, with 7 bases that match TRBD2. Germline CDR1 ENHRY, CDR2 SYGVKD. The CDR3 has 13 amino acids. After removal of 4 bases from V and 6 bases from J, the junction contained 6 bases not matched to a gene. The CDR3 region has the DNA TGTGCCATCAGTGCGGGCGGGAGTGTCGAGCAGTACTTC. Translating it yields CAISAGGSVEQYF.

This clonotype was recorded at least ten times. The chain has TRBV6-2 or TRBV6-3 and TRBJ2-1, with D maybe TRBD1 (5 bases). The CDR3 runs to 16 residues. Trimming stripped 4 bases from V and 2 bases from J, with 15 bases between. In germline, CDR1 is MNHEY, CDR2 SVGEGT. The DNA of the CDR3 is TGTGCCAGCAGTTCCCGTTGGGGCGGTCCCTACAATGAGCAGTTCTTC. This translates into CASSSRWGGPYNEQFF.

This clonotype was counted ten times or more. The chain combines TRBV6-1 with TRBJ2-3, with TRBD2 matching 9 bases. J gave up 6 bases and V 5 bases, and 12 bases lay outside the gene matches. This CDR3 is 16 amino acids long. Per the germline V gene, CDR1 is MNHNS and CDR2 is SASEGT. CDR3 sequence (DNA): TGTGCCAGCAGTAAATCACTAGCGGGCCTGGGGGATACGCAGTATTTT. Encoded protein: CASSKSLAGLGDTQYF.

This clonotype was seen a handful of times. This chain connects TRBV20-1 to TRBJ1-3, with 8 bases lining up with TRBD1. The CDR3 consists of 16 residues. Per germline, CDR1 DFQATT and CDR2 SNEGSKA (reference sequence). V lost 6 bases to trimming and J lost 0 bases; unmatched junction nucleotides: 10. The DNA of the CDR3 is TGCAGTGCCCGACAGGGGTCGTCGGTCTCTGGAAACACCATATATTTT. Translating it yields CSARQGSSVSGNTIYF.

CDR3 nucleotides: TGTGCCAGCAGTTTAACCCACAGGGGGGCTGAAGCTTTCTTT. Amino acid sequence: CASSLTHRGAEAFF. This chain joins TRBV27 and TRBJ1-1; 8 bases match TRBD1. Germline V gene lookup returns CDR1 MNHEY and CDR2 SMNVEV (reference sequence). This CDR3 contains 14 residues. V shed 2 bases and J 6 bases; nucleotides not matched to a gene: 5.

This clonotype was seen many times. CDR3 in amino acids: CASSLFGNSNQPQHF. CDR3 DNA sequence: TGTGCCAGCAGTTTGTTCGGGAATAGCAATCAGCCCCAGCATTTT. This chain links TRBV28 with TRBJ1-5; D uncertain. From germline, CDR1 is MDHEN and CDR2 SYDVKM. The CDR3 contains 15 residues. The ends were cut back, 3 bases at V and 0 bases at J, with 9 bases in the middle.

This clonotype has a count of ten or more. The V gene is TRBV5-5, the J gene TRBJ1-3, with D hard to call. The CDR3 has 16 amino acids. The V and J ends lost 0 bases and 0 bases respectively, with 10 bases between them. Germline CDR1 is SGHKS and CDR2 is YYEKEE (reference sequence). The CDR3 reads CASSLGWRSSGNTIYF. The CDR3 nucleotides are TGTGCCAGCAGCTTGGGGTGGAGGAGCTCTGGAAACACCATATATTTT.

V usage is TRBV6-5 and J usage is TRBJ1-2; TRBD1 matches at 9 bases. The CDR3 has 15 amino acids. Trimming removed 0 bases from V and 4 bases from J; junction bases left unmatched: 3. Germline CDR1 and CDR2: MNHEY and SVGAGI. CDR3 in amino acids: CASSYSTGGIYGYTF. CDR3 sequence (DNA): TGTGCCAGCAGTTACTCGACAGGGGGTATCTATGGCTACACCTTC.

The sample holds a few counts of this clonotype. The chain uses TRBV27 and TRBJ2-3; D is ambiguous. V was clipped by 7 bases and J by 0 bases, with 5 bases between them. The germline V gene has CDR1 MNHEY and CDR2 SMNVEV (reference sequence). The CDR3 extends over 12 amino acids. CDR3 in amino acids: CASTISTDTQYF. CDR3 coding DNA: TGTGCCAGCACCATCAGCACAGATACGCAGTATTTT.

This clonotype was observed a handful of times. The rearrangement uses TRBV29-1 and TRBJ1-2, with TRBD1 matching over 7 bases. Germline trimming cut 6 bases from V and 0 bases from J; bases unmatched to any gene: 10. Germline V CDR1 and CDR2: SQVTM, ANQGSEA. CDR3 size: 15 residues. The CDR3 DNA is TGCAGCGTCTTAAAACTACAGGGGACTAACTATGGCTACACCTTC. Amino acid sequence: CSVLKLQGTNYGYTF.

This clonotype was found many times. V usage is TRBV11-2 and J usage is TRBJ1-6; the D gene is possibly TRBD1 (6 bases). This CDR3 spans 15 amino acids. The germline V and J ends were trimmed by 3 bases and 7 bases, with 13 bases remaining between them. Germline V gives CDR1 SGHAT, CDR2 FQNNGV. CDR3 sequence: CASSFETGGNSPLHF. In DNA form, the CDR3 reads TGTGCCAGCAGCTTTGAGACAGGCGGGAATTCACCCCTCCACTTT.

This clonotype was detected a few times. The J gene is TRBJ1-6, the V gene TRBV9, with a possible D match to TRBD1 (6 bases). Trimming left V 4 bases short and J 4 bases short, with 15 bases between. The V gene's germline CDR1 is SGDLS and CDR2 YYNGEE. The CDR3 is 16 amino acids. CDR3 DNA: TGTGCCAGCAGCTGGGGGCAGGGGTCTTATAATTCACCCCTCCACTTT. Its protein is CASSWGQGSYNSPLHF.

The chain has TRBV20-1 and TRBJ1-6; TRBD1 matches at 7 bases. The CDR3 totals 15 residues. Germline V gene lookup returns CDR1 DFQATT and CDR2 SNEGSKA (reference sequence). The trim removed 2 bases at V and 10 bases at J, leaving 11 bases unmatched. The CDR3 sequence is CSARSWAGGYSPLHF. The CDR3 nucleotides are TGCAGTGCTAGATCTTGGGCAGGGGGATACTCACCCCTCCACTTT.

The chain carries TRBV6-2 or TRBV6-3 and TRBJ1-1, with no clear D. Trimming left V 10 bases short and J 1 base short, with 13 bases between. The CDR3 totals 13 residues. Germline V gives CDR1 MNHEY, CDR2 SVGEGT. CDR3 coding DNA: TGTGCCACCGGAACGGAGAGGAACACTGAAGCTTTCTTT. It codes for CATGTERNTEAFF.

The genes are TRBV6-2 or TRBV6-3 and TRBJ2-5; TRBD2 matches at 8 bases. This CDR3 region has 19 residues. J gave up 2 bases and V 4 bases, and 18 bases lay outside the gene matches. Per germline, CDR1 MNHEY and CDR2 SVGEGT. The CDR3 reads CASSFYGRASQGPQETQYF. The CDR3 bases are TGTGCCAGCAGTTTTTACGGGAGGGCCTCCCAAGGCCCTCAAGAGACCCAGTACTTC.